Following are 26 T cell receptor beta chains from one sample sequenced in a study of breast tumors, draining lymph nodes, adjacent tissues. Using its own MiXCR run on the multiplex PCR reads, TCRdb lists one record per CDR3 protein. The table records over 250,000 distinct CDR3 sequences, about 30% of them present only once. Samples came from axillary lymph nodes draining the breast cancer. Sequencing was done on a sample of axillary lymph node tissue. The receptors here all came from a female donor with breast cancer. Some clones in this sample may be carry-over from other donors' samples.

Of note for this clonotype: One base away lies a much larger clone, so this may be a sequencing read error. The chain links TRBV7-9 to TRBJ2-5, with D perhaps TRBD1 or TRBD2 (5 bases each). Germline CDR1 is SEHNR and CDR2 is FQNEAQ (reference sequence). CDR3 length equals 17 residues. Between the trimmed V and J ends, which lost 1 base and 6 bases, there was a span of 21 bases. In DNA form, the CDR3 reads TGTGCCAGCAGCTTAGTAGTGGGGGTCAATTCTTTGAAGACCCAGTACTTC. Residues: CASSLVVGVNSLKTQYF.

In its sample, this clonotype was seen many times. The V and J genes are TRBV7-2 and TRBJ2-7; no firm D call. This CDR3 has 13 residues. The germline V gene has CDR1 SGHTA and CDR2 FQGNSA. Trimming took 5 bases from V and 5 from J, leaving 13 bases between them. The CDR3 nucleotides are TGTGCCAGCAGCCAGAGGCTTATCGACGAGCAGTACTTC. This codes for CASSQRLIDEQYF.

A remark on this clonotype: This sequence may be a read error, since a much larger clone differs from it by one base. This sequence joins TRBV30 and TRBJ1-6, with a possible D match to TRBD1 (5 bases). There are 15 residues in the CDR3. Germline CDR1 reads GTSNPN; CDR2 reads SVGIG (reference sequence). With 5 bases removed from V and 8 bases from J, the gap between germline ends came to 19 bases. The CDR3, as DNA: TGTGCCTGGGGTGGGGGAATGGGGGGGGATTCACCCCTCCACTTT. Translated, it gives CAWGGGMGGDSPLHF.

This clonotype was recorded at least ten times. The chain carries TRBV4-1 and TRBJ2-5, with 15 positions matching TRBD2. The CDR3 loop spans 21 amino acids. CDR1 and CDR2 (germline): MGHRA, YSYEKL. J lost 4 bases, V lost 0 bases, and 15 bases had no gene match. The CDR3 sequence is CASSQDRFRTSGRGLGETQYF. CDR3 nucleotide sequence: TGCGCCAGCAGCCAAGATCGTTTCCGGACTAGCGGGAGGGGTCTCGGAGAGACCCAGTACTTC.

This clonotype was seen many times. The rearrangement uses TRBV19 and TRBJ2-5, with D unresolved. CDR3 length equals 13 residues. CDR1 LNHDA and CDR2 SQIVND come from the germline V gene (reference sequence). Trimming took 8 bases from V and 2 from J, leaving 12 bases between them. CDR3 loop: CASAVTGQETQYF. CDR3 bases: TGTGCCAGTGCCGTAACTGGGCAAGAGACCCAGTACTTC.

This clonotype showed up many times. The CDR3 sequence is CACTIQGSLHF. Here the CDR3 DNA reads TGTGCCTGCACAATACAGGGGTCCCTCCACTTT. The chain uses TRBV30 and TRBJ1-6; 7 bases map to TRBD1. This CDR3 has 11 amino acids. The V and J ends lost 6 bases and 14 bases, in that order; junction bases with no gene match: 7. Germline CDR1 is GTSNPN and CDR2 is SVGIG (reference sequence).

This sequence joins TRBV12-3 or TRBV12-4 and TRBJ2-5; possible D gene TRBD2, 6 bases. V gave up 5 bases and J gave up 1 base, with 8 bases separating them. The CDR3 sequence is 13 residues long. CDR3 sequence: CASSAGSQETQYF. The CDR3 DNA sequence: TGTGCCAGCAGTGCGGGATCCCAAGAGACCCAGTACTTC.

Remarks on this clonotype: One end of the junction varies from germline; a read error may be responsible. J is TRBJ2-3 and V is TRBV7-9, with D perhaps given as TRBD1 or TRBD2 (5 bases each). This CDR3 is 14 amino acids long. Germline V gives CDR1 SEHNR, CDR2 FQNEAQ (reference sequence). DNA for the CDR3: TGTGCCAGCGGCTTGGACACGTTGGAGGATACGCGGTATTTT. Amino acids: CASGLDTLEDTRYF. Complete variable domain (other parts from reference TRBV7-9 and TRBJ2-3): DTGVSQNPRHKITKRGQNVTFRCDPISEHNRLYWYRQTLGQGPEFLTYFQNEAQLEKSRLLSDRFSAERPKGSFSTLEIQRTEQGDSAMYLCASGLDTLEDTRYFGPGTRLTVL.

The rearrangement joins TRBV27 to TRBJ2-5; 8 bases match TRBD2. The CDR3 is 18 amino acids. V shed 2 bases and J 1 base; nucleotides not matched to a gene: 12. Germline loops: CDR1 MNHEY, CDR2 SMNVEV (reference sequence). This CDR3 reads CASSLRAGGPPLQETQYF. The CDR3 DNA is TGTGCCAGCAGTTTAAGGGCGGGAGGCCCCCCGCTCCAAGAGACCCAGTACTTC.

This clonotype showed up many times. The CDR3 loop reads CASSPSDRGTSTGYEQYF. The CDR3 DNA reads as TGCGCCAGCAGCCCATCCGACAGGGGCACCTCTACGGGTTACGAGCAGTACTTC. This chain connects TRBV5-1 to TRBJ2-7; 8 bases are a match to TRBD1. The CDR3 sequence is 18 residues long. Losses at the gene ends were 4 bases for V and 4 bases for J; bases not matched to a gene: 19. The germline V gene has CDR1 SGHRS and CDR2 YFSETQ.

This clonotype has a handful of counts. CDR3 nucleotide sequence: TGTGCCAGCAGTAAACAGGGTGGTTTCAATCAGCCCCAGCATTTT. This codes for CASSKQGGFNQPQHF. The chain employs TRBV6-2 or TRBV6-3 and TRBJ1-5, with D perhaps TRBD1 (6 bases). The CDR3 is 15 amino acids. The germline V gene has CDR1 MNHEY and CDR2 SVGEGT. V was clipped by 5 bases and J by 3 bases, with 14 bases between them.

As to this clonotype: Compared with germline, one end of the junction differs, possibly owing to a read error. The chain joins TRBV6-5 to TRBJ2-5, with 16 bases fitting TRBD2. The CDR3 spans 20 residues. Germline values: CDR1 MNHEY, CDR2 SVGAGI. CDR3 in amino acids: CASSHSGTSGRAEGGGTQYF. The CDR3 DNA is TGTGCCAGCAGTCACTCGGGGACTAGCGGGAGGGCAGAGGGAGGGGGGACCCAGTACTTC.

The CDR3 region has the DNA TGTGCCAGCAGTTATTGGCAGGGGTTCAATGAGCAGTTCTTC. It is translated as CASSYWQGFNEQFF. The V and J genes are TRBV14 and TRBJ2-1; possibly TRBD1 for D (6 bases). CDR3 length: 14 amino acids. Trimming shortened V by 6 bases and J by 6 bases, and 15 bases separated the two germline ends. Germline CDR1 is SGHDN and CDR2 is FVKESK.

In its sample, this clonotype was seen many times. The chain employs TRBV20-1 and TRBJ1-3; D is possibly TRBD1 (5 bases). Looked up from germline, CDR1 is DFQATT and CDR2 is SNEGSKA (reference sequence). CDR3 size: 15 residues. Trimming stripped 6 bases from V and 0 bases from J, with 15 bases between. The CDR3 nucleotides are TGCAGTGCCTCCCGGGGCCGAGGCTCTGGAAACACCATATATTTT. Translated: CSASRGRGSGNTIYF.

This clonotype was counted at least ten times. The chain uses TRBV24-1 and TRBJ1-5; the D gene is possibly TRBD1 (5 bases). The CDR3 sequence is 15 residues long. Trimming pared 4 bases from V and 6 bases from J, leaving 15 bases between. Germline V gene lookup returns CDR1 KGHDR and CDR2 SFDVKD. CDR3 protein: CATSEAGSWAQPQHF. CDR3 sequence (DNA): TGTGCCACCAGTGAGGCAGGGTCTTGGGCTCAGCCCCAGCATTTT.

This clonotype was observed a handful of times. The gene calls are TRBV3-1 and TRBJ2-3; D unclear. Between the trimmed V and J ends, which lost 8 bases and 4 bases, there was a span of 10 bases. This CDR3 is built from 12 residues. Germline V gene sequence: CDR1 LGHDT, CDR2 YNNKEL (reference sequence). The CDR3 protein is CASRSLADTQYF. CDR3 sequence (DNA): TGTGCCAGCCGCAGCTTGGCAGATACGCAGTATTTT.

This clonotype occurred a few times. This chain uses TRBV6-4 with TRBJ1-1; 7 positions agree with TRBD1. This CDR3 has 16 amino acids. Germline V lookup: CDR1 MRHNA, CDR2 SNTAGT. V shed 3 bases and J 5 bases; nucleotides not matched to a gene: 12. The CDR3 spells CASSETVAGGRTEAFF. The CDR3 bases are TGTGCCAGCAGTGAGACCGTGGCAGGGGGGAGGACTGAAGCTTTCTTT.

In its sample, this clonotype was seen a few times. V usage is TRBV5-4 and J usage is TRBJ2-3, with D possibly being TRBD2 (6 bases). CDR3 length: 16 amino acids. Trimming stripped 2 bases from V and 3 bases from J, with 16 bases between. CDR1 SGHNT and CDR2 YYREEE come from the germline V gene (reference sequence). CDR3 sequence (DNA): TGTGCCAGCAGCTTTGGAGGGGCCTCCCGGACAGATACGCAGTATTTT. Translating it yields CASSFGGASRTDTQYF. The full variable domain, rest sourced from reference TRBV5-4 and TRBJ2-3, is ETGVTQSPTHLIKTRGQQVTLRCSSQSGHNTVSWYQQALGQGPQFIFQYYREEENGRGNFPPRFSGLQFPNYSSELNVNALELDDSALYLCASSFGGASRTDTQYFGPGTRLTVL.

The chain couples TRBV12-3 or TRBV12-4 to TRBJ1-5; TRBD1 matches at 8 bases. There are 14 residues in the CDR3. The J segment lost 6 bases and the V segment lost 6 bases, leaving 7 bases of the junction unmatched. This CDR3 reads CASSRRQGAQPQHF. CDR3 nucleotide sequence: TGTGCCAGCAGCCGACGCCAGGGGGCTCAGCCCCAGCATTTT.

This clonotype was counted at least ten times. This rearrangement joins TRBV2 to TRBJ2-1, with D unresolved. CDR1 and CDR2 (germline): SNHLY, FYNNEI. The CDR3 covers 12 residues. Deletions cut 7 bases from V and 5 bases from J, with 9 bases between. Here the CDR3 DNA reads TGTGCCAGCACCGGGCCGCACAATGAGCAGTTCTTC. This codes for CASTGPHNEQFF.

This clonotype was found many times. The CDR3 loop is CATSDQRTGKDTQYF. CDR3 in DNA: TGTGCCACCAGTGATCAAAGGACAGGTAAAGATACGCAGTATTTT. J is TRBJ2-3 and V is TRBV24-1; TRBD1 aligns across 7 bases. V lost 3 bases and J lost 5; bases outside the gene matches: 7. Germline CDR1 and CDR2: KGHDR and SFDVKD. The CDR3 contains 15 residues.

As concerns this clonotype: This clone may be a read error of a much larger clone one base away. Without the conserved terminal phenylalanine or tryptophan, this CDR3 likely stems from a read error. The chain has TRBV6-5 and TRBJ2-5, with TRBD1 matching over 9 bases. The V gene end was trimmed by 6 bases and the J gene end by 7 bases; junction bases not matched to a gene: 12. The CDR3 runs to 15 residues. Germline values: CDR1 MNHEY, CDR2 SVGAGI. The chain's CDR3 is CASSLGQGLVGTQYL. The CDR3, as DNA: TGTGCCAGCAGCCTTGGACAGGGGCTGGTGGGGACCCAGTACCTC.

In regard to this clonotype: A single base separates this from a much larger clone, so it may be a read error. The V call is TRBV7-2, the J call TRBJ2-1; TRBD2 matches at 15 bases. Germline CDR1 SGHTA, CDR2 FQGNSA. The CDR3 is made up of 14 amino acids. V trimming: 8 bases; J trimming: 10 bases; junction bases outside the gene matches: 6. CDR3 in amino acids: CASDWGTSGGEQFF. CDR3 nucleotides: TGTGCCAGCGACTGGGGGACTAGCGGGGGGGAGCAGTTCTTC.

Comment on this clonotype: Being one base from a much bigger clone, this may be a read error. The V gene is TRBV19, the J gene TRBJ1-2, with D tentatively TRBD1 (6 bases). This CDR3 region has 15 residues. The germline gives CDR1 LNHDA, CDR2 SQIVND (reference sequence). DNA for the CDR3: TGTGCCAGTAGTATAAAGGGCGACAGGACCTATGGCTACGCCTTC. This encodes CASSIKGDRTYGYAF.

In DNA form, the CDR3 reads TGTGCCAGCAGCCAAGGGGTAGGGTCAGAGACCCAGTACTTC. The encoded protein is CASSQGVGSETQYF. The chain links TRBV9 to TRBJ2-5; possible D gene TRBD1, 5 bases. CDR3 length: 14 amino acids. Trimming shortened V by 4 bases and J by 4 bases, and 14 bases separated the two germline ends. Germline V gives CDR1 SGDLS, CDR2 YYNGEE.

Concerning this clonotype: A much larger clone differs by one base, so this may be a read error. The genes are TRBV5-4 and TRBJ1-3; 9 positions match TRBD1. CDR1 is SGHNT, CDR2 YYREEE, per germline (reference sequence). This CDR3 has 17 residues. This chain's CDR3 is CAGSPRTGAVSGNTIYF. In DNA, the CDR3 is TGTGCCGGCAGCCCACGGACAGGGGCCGTCTCTGGAAACACCATATATTTT.